Sequencing of this T cell receptor beta chain was carried out in a study of shared clonotypes between healthy human individuals. Study outcomes and limitations: Sequencing depth was expected to influence donor clonotype sharing.

Note on this clone: Its antigen remains unidentified.

Some clones are missing from TCRdb's copy, which holds only in-frame ones; the method was immunoSEQ multiplex PCR. The sample records approximately 2.1 million clones, 90% to 95% being singletons. Germline V gene data show CDR1 as SEHNR and CDR2 as FQNEAQ (reference sequence). V was pared by 2 bases and J by 3 bases, with 7 bases between. The CDR3 contains 13 residues. Sequencing input: naive CD4+ T cells from PBMCs. Subset specified: CD45RA+ positively selected. This clonotype originated in a man aged 18 to 29 in good health. Some clones in this sample may be carry-over from other donors' samples. The rearrangement links TRBV7-9 to TRBJ1-1, with D hard to call. The CDR3 spells CASSLNIDTEAFF. DNA for the CDR3: TGTGCCAGCAGCTTAAACATTGACACTGAAGCTTTCTTT.